A single sample is the source of the 32 T cell receptor beta chains below, sequenced in a study of T cells in Graves' hyperthyroidism and ophthalmopathy (dated by TCRdb to between 2018 and 2021). Library generation was performed with multiplex PCR. TCRdb shows the sequencer as Illumina HiSeq 2000. The TCR beta CDR3 regions were amplified from RNA transcripts. For the first round of RT-PCR on the TCR CDR3, the HTBI primer set was used together with the Qiagen OneStep RT-PCR kit. TCRdb's own reprocessing of the public reads used fastp at Q25 and MiXCR and kept productive beta chains. Under each unique CDR3 protein, matching rows form one entry showing the most common genes and DNA. This sample has 700,000 or so distinct CDR3 sequences in its table, and 14% of those were observed once. The ten largest clones capture approximately 12% of the sample. Material: blood. Every receptor here comes from a woman aged 50 to 60 with Graves' ophthalmopathy.

The V call is TRBV18, the J call TRBJ2-3; 11 bases align to TRBD2. V lost 6 bases, J lost 4 bases, and 9 bases stayed unmatched. Germline V gives CDR1 KGHSH, CDR2 LQKENI. CDR3 length: 16 amino acids. CDR3 in DNA: TGTGCCAGCTCTACCCTAGCGGGAGGCAGTTCAGATACGCAGTATTTT. This encodes CASSTLAGGSSDTQYF. The whole variable domain, remainder taken from reference TRBV18 and TRBJ2-3, is NAGVMQNPRHLVRRRGQEARLRCSPMKGHSHVYWYRQLPEEGLKFMVYLQKENIIDESGMPKERFSAEFPKEGPSILRIQQVVRGDSAAYFCASSTLAGGSSDTQYFGPGTRLTVL.

Ten or more counts support this clonotype. The chain employs TRBV6-1 and TRBJ1-1, with TRBD1 identical over 8 bases. There are 14 residues in the CDR3. The V gene's germline CDR1 is MNHNS and CDR2 SASEGT. Germline trimming cut 7 bases from V and 6 bases from J; bases unmatched to any gene: 10. The CDR3 DNA follows: TGTGCCAGCACTAGGACAGGGCCGGGGGCTGAAGCTTTCTTT. Residues: CASTRTGPGAEAFF.

In its sample, this clonotype was seen many times. V usage is TRBV20-1 and J usage is TRBJ1-4, with a tentative D call TRBD1 (5 bases). This CDR3 spans 13 amino acids. Trimming pared 7 bases from V and 8 bases from J, leaving 17 bases between. Germline CDR1 and CDR2: DFQATT and SNEGSKA (reference sequence). The CDR3 loop reads CSVAGQGGEKLFF. CDR3 nucleotides: TGCAGTGTAGCTGGGCAGGGAGGAGAAAAACTGTTTTTT.

This clonotype has a handful of counts. The chain uses TRBV2 and TRBJ2-3, with TRBD2 identical over 10 bases. Germline lookup yields CDR1 SNHLY and CDR2 FYNNEI. CDR3 length: 19 residues. Trimming removed 2 bases from V and 0 bases from J; junction bases left unmatched: 11. The CDR3 is CASSEFWSSGSGSTDTQYF. The DNA of the CDR3 is TGTGCCAGCAGTGAATTTTGGTCTAGCGGGAGTGGGAGCACAGATACGCAGTATTTT.

A few counts support this clonotype. The chain couples TRBV6-1 to TRBJ2-1, with 8 nucleotides matching TRBD2. Unmatched junction bases numbered 9, after V lost 6 bases and J lost 5 bases. CDR3 length: 15 residues. Germline-derived CDR1 and CDR2 are MNHNS and SASEGT. CDR3 loop: CASSGEAGDHNEQFF. CDR3 sequence (DNA): TGTGCCAGCAGCGGAGAAGCGGGAGATCACAATGAGCAGTTCTTC.

V and J are TRBV7-2 and TRBJ2-1; 7 bases align to TRBD1. The CDR3 totals 15 residues. Germline CDR1 is SGHTA and CDR2 is FQGNSA. The J segment lost 4 bases and the V segment lost 1 base, leaving 4 bases of the junction unmatched. CDR3 in amino acids: CASSLVGTAYNEQFF. CDR3 coding DNA: TGTGCCAGCAGCTTAGTCGGGACAGCATACAATGAGCAGTTCTTC.

In this sample, this clonotype turned up many times. As DNA, the CDR3 is TGTGCCAGCAGTAACCGACTAGTAAAAGAGACCCAGTACTTC. Amino acid sequence: CASSNRLVKETQYF. The chain carries TRBV6-2 or TRBV6-3 and TRBJ2-5; D may be TRBD2 (6 bases). Trimming removed 5 bases from V and 3 bases from J, with 13 bases in between. CDR1 and CDR2 (germline): MNHEY, SVGEGT. The CDR3 extends over 14 amino acids.

Ten or more counts support this clonotype. The chain joins TRBV6-5 to TRBJ1-1; 10 bases map to TRBD1. J gave up 4 bases and V 0 bases, and 2 bases lay outside the gene matches. This CDR3 is 15 amino acids long. Germline V lookup: CDR1 MNHEY, CDR2 SVGAGI. CDR3 protein: CASSYSRTGGTEAFF. Here the CDR3 DNA reads TGTGCCAGCAGTTACTCCAGGACAGGGGGCACTGAAGCTTTCTTT.

This clonotype was detected many times. The chain recombines TRBV7-3 with TRBJ2-2, with D perhaps matching TRBD2 (6 bases). Trimming pared 4 bases from V and 1 base from J, leaving 13 bases between. The CDR3 length is 16 residues. CDR1 is SGHTA, CDR2 FQGTGA, per germline. In nucleotides, the CDR3 is TGTGCCAGCAGCTCGGGGACTTTAAGGAACACCGGGGAGCTGTTTTTT. Encoded protein: CASSSGTLRNTGELFF.

To note about this clonotype: An end of the junction differs from the germline gene, which may be a read error. This chain links TRBV5-1 with TRBJ2-1; perhaps TRBD1 as D (5 bases). This CDR3 is 16 amino acids long. Germline V gives CDR1 SGHRS, CDR2 YFSETQ. In DNA, the CDR3 is TGTGCCAGCAACCCTCGGAGCAGGGCGGTTTACAATGAGCAGTTCTTC. Translated: CASNPRSRAVYNEQFF. Variable domain in full (rest from reference TRBV5-1 and TRBJ2-1): KAGVTQTPRYLIKTRGQQVTLSCSPISGHRSVSWYQQTPGQGLQFLFEYFSETQRNKGNFPGRFSGRQFSNSRSEMNVSTLELGDSALYLCASNPRSRAVYNEQFFGPGTRLTVL.

About this clonotype itself: A read error may be the cause here, since a much bigger clone is one base away. The conserved phenylalanine or tryptophan is not found at the CDR3 terminus, so this likely reflects a read error. The rearrangement uses TRBV4-1 and TRBJ1-6; 10 positions agree with TRBD1. Germline assignment: CDR1 MGHRA and CDR2 YSYEKL. The CDR3 sequence is 16 residues long. V lost 4 bases, J lost 8 bases, and 8 bases stayed unmatched. This CDR3 is CASSRDRGLSYSPLHS. The CDR3 nucleotides read TGCGCCAGCAGCCGTGACAGGGGGCTTTCATATTCACCCCTCCACTCT.

This clonotype came up many times. The chain uses TRBV5-1 and TRBJ1-2; D unresolved. Germline assignment: CDR1 SGHRS and CDR2 YFSETQ. V lost 0 bases to trimming and J lost 2 bases, with 8 bases between them. The CDR3 loop spans 14 amino acids. CDR3 sequence (DNA): TGCGCCAGCAGCTTGGAAAGTTCCAACTATGGCTACACCTTC. It yields the protein CASSLESSNYGYTF. Complete variable domain (other parts from reference TRBV5-1 and TRBJ1-2): KAGVTQTPRYLIKTRGQQVTLSCSPISGHRSVSWYQQTPGQGLQFLFEYFSETQRNKGNFPGRFSGRQFSNSRSEMNVSTLELGDSALYLCASSLESSNYGYTFGSGTRLTVV.

This clonotype has a single count. V gene TRBV27 combines with J gene TRBJ2-7, with TRBD1 matching 11 bases. The CDR3 is 14 residues long. CDR1 and CDR2 (germline): MNHEY, SMNVEV (reference sequence). V lost 4 bases to trimming and J lost 4 bases; unmatched junction nucleotides: 3. DNA for the CDR3: TGTGCCAGCAGTTGGACAGGGGGCGGGTACGAGCAGTACTTC. Amino acid sequence: CASSWTGGGYEQYF.

This clonotype has at least ten counts. CDR3 DNA: TGTGCCATCATCTATCGGGTACAGGGAGTAGGAGAGACCCAGTACTTC. Residues: CAIIYRVQGVGETQYF. The V call is TRBV10-3, the J call TRBJ2-5, with a possible D match to TRBD1 (6 bases). The CDR3 has 16 amino acids. Germline loops: CDR1 ENHRY, CDR2 SYGVKD. V was cut by 7 bases and J by 4 bases, with 22 bases left in between.

There are a few counts of this clonotype. In nucleotides, the CDR3 is TGTGCCAGCAGCTTGTTAAGGGGCCGGGGATCTGGCTACACCTTC. It encodes CASSLLRGRGSGYTF. The chain combines TRBV5-6 with TRBJ1-2, with a weak D call TRBD1 (5 bases). V dropped 1 base and J dropped 7 bases, with 17 bases sitting between them. The germline V gene encodes CDR1 SGHDT and CDR2 YYEEEE. The CDR3 runs to 15 residues.

This clonotype occurred a few times. This sequence joins TRBV6-2 or TRBV6-3 and TRBJ2-5; 7 nucleotides align to TRBD2. Germline CDR1 is MNHEY and CDR2 is SVGEGT. The CDR3 runs 18 residues. Losses at the gene ends were 2 bases for V and 4 bases for J; bases not matched to a gene: 16. The CDR3 DNA follows: TGTGCCAGCAGTTACAGGGGAACCTCTAGCGGATGGAGAGAGACCCAGTACTTC. It encodes CASSYRGTSSGWRETQYF.

This clonotype appeared a few times. The V call is TRBV5-5, the J call TRBJ2-7, with a weak D call TRBD1 (5 bases). Trimming removed 5 bases from V and 2 bases from J, with 17 bases in between. The CDR3 spans 15 residues. Per the germline V gene, CDR1 is SGHKS and CDR2 is YYEKEE (reference sequence). CDR3 DNA sequence: TGTGCCAGCAGTTCAGACAGATCCCGCGCCTACGAGCAGTACTTC. It yields the protein CASSSDRSRAYEQYF.

The gene calls are TRBV7-9 and TRBJ2-3; the match to TRBD2 covers 10 bases. Germline V gene lookup returns CDR1 SEHNR and CDR2 FQNEAQ (reference sequence). The CDR3 is made up of 15 amino acids. The V gene end was trimmed by 6 bases and the J gene end by 4 bases; junction bases not matched to a gene: 7. CDR3 in amino acids: CASRPLAGVADTQYF. The CDR3 DNA follows: TGTGCCAGCAGACCCCTAGCGGGAGTAGCAGATACGCAGTATTTT.

This clonotype has ten or more counts. Here the CDR3 reads CASSLVLAESSTDTQYF. The CDR3 nucleotides are TGTGCCAGCAGTTTGGTGCTAGCAGAGTCTAGCACAGATACGCAGTATTTT. V and J are TRBV12-3 or TRBV12-4 and TRBJ2-3, with D maybe TRBD2 (5 bases). V gave up 3 bases and J gave up 0 bases, with 16 bases separating them. This CDR3 is 17 amino acids long.

This clonotype came up many times. The V gene is TRBV6-6, the J gene TRBJ2-6, with TRBD2 matching over 9 bases. V trimming: 0 bases; J trimming: 1 base; junction bases outside the gene matches: 13. Germline V gene data show CDR1 as MNHNY and CDR2 as SVGAGI (reference sequence). There are 21 residues in the CDR3. CDR3 nucleotides: TGTGCCAGCAGTTACTCGAGTGGCCTAGCGGGAATCCTTTCTGGGGCCAACGTCCTGACTTTC. Amino acid sequence: CASSYSSGLAGILSGANVLTF.

V and J are TRBV11-2 and TRBJ1-5; the match to TRBD1 covers 8 bases. CDR1 SGHAT and CDR2 FQNNGV come from the germline V gene. This CDR3 region has 16 residues. The junction had 7 bases not matched to a gene; V was cut back by 6 bases and J by 0 bases. Here the CDR3 reads CASRGGTGYSNQPQHF. DNA for the CDR3: TGTGCCAGCAGGGGCGGGACAGGCTATAGCAATCAGCCCCAGCATTTT.

The rearrangement uses TRBV7-3 and TRBJ2-1; perhaps D is TRBD1 or TRBD2 (6 bases each). From germline, CDR1 is SGHTA and CDR2 FQGTGA. The CDR3 length is 14 residues. V shed 4 bases and J shed 4 bases, with 11 bases lying between them. CDR3 sequence reads: CASSSEGGYNEQFF. Here the CDR3 DNA reads TGTGCCAGCAGCTCTGAGGGGGGATACAATGAGCAGTTCTTC.

V is TRBV4-3 and J is TRBJ2-7; 12 nucleotides match TRBD2. V lost 3 bases to trimming and J lost 6 bases; unmatched junction nucleotides: 6. From germline, CDR1 is LGHNA and CDR2 YSLEER. The CDR3 contains 15 residues. CDR3 DNA: TGCGCCAGCAGCCAGAGACTAGCGGGAGAACGCGAGCAGTACTTC. Protein: CASSQRLAGEREQYF.

This clonotype was observed a handful of times. The rearrangement links TRBV29-1 to TRBJ1-3, with TRBD1 as a possible D gene (5 bases). V was shortened by 4 bases and J by 8 bases, with 12 bases between the two germline ends. The CDR3 extends over 12 amino acids. The germline V gene encodes CDR1 SQVTM and CDR2 ANQGSEA. CDR3 region: CSVGSQGDTIYF. CDR3 nucleotides: TGCAGCGTTGGCTCTCAGGGAGACACCATATATTTT.

This clonotype was recorded at least ten times. The chain employs TRBV28 and TRBJ2-4; TRBD2 aligns across 9 bases. The CDR3 loop spans 16 amino acids. Germline V gene sequence: CDR1 MDHEN, CDR2 SYDVKM. J was trimmed by 5 bases and V by 5 bases; bases with no gene match: 10. CDR3 coding DNA: TGTGCCAGCAGTCCACCCGGAGTAGCGGGGGAAAACATTCAGTACTTC. It specifies CASSPPGVAGENIQYF.

This clonotype was counted at least ten times. The genes are TRBV28 and TRBJ2-1; D gene ambiguous. CDR1 and CDR2 from the germline V gene are MDHEN and SYDVKM. This CDR3 region has 17 residues. Trimming shortened V by 4 bases and J by 0 bases, and 16 bases separated the two germline ends. The CDR3 spells CASSSTRRLISYNEQFF. CDR3 nucleotides: TGTGCCAGCAGTTCCACGAGGCGCCTGATCTCCTACAATGAGCAGTTCTTC.

Comments on this clonotype: A single base separates this from a much larger clone, so it may be a read error. The V gene is TRBV28, the J gene TRBJ2-2, with TRBD2 as a possible D gene (5 bases). This CDR3 region has 15 residues. Germline CDR1 reads MDHEN; CDR2 reads SYDVKM. The CDR3 DNA reads as TGTGCCAGCAGTTTTTTTCAGACGAACACCGGGGAGCTGGTTTTT. It codes for CASSFFQTNTGELVF.

This clonotype was counted only a few times. The chain employs TRBV19 and TRBJ1-1; D unclear. The V gene lost 7 bases and the J gene lost 1 base, with 22 bases spanning the gap. Germline loops: CDR1 LNHDA, CDR2 SQIVND (reference sequence). The CDR3 is 17 amino acids. The CDR3 here is CASMAPRQTPKNTEAFF. The CDR3 DNA reads TGTGCCAGTATGGCACCTCGGCAGACACCGAAGAACACTGAAGCTTTCTTT.

The genes are TRBV27 and TRBJ2-2; unclear D gene. V was clipped by 3 bases and J by 1 base, with 24 bases between them. Germline V gene sequence: CDR1 MNHEY, CDR2 SMNVEV (reference sequence). CDR3 length: 20 amino acids. DNA for the CDR3: TGTGCCAGCAGTTTTCTGGCTTTTGGCACGTCATCCATGAACACCGGGGAGCTGTTTTTT. Its translation: CASSFLAFGTSSMNTGELFF.

This chain links TRBV7-2 with TRBJ2-7; D perhaps matches TRBD2 (5 bases). Trimming left V 5 bases short and J 0 bases short, with 20 bases between. Germline CDR1 reads SGHTA; CDR2 reads FQGNSA. The CDR3 covers 17 residues. The chain's CDR3 is CASSHVRQFGSSYEQYF. DNA for the CDR3: TGTGCCAGCAGCCACGTGCGGCAGTTTGGGAGCTCCTACGAGCAGTACTTC. The whole variable domain, filled in from reference TRBV7-2 and TRBJ2-7, reads GAGVSQSPSNKVTEKGKDVELRCDPISGHTALYWYRQSLGQGLEFLIYFQGNSAPDKSGLPSDRFSAERTGGSVSTLTIQRTQQEDSAVYLCASSHVRQFGSSYEQYFGPGTRLTVT.

This clonotype was picked up many times. V is TRBV20-1 and J is TRBJ2-1, with TRBD2 matching 7 bases. CDR3 size: 15 residues. Germline values: CDR1 DFQATT, CDR2 SNEGSKA (reference sequence). V trimming: 6 bases; J trimming: 6 bases; junction bases outside the gene matches: 14. CDR3 DNA sequence: TGCAGTGCCACGGGGGGAAGACCAGTGGCCAATGAGCAGTTCTTC. Translating gives CSATGGRPVANEQFF.

This clonotype was seen ten or more times. CDR3: CASSSRGLNEKLFF. The CDR3, as DNA: TGTGCCAGCAGTTCCCGGGGCCTTAATGAAAAACTGTTTTTT. The chain combines TRBV12-3 or TRBV12-4 with TRBJ1-4; maybe TRBD1 (5 bases). V dropped 4 bases and J dropped 4 bases, with 10 bases sitting between them. The CDR3 covers 14 residues.